This entry features one T cell receptor beta chain sequence. Its antigen is undetermined. The data originate from a study of cytomegalovirus exposure and HLA in healthy donors. This CDR3 region has 15 residues. CDR1 and CDR2 from the germline V gene are LGHNA and YSLEER. Trimming removed 1 base from V and 6 bases from J; junction bases left unmatched: 4. In the PCR, 60 Vbeta and 13 Jbeta primers were used. TCRdb's copy holds only in-frame clones and misses some; the assay was immunoSEQ multiplex PCR. In total, the table holds around 200,000 clones. Study observations and caveats: Other equally common chains were less clonally expanded than HLA-associated TCR beta chains, a later analysis showed. Some V segments, TRBV6-2 and TRBV6-3 among them, were indistinguishable and were therefore excluded. Later analysis associated a missense DCLRE1C variant with TCR beta V- and J-gene trimming.

This sequence originates from a woman aged 25 to 39 in good health and CMV-seropositive. The material sequenced was PBMCs. The chain couples TRBV4-3 to TRBJ1-5; 9 bases fit TRBD1. Here the CDR3 reads CASSQGWTGVQPQHF. The CDR3 DNA reads TGCGCCAGCAGCCAAGGTTGGACAGGGGTTCAGCCCCAGCATTTT.